One and the same sample provided the 11 T cell receptor beta chains below, sequenced in a study of T cells in localized non-small cell lung cancer. TCRdb keeps only in-frame clones here, not all; method: immunoSEQ multiplex PCR. The sample contains around 130,000 clones, roughly 90% of which appear only once. Source: peripheral blood, taken before any cancer treatment. All receptors derive from a female donor aged 60 or older with stage I lung adenocarcinoma.

The V gene is TRBV6-5, the J gene TRBJ2-7; D not resolved. The germline gives CDR1 MNHEY, CDR2 SVGAGI. The CDR3 contains 13 residues. V lost 0 bases and J 7 bases, leaving 10 bases between the germline ends. The CDR3: CASSYSVQVEQYF. The CDR3 DNA is TGTGCCAGCAGTTACTCGGTGCAGGTGGAGCAGTACTTC.

This chain links TRBV9 with TRBJ2-7; D is ambiguous. V was shortened by 2 bases and J by 0 bases, with 6 bases between the two germline ends. The CDR3 runs to 13 residues. Germline CDR1 is SGDLS and CDR2 is YYNGEE. CDR3 coding DNA: TGTGCCAGCAGCGTTCAGAGCTCCTACGAGCAGTACTTC. Protein: CASSVQSSYEQYF. The complete variable domain, with remaining parts taken from reference TRBV9 and TRBJ2-7, reads DSGVTQTPKHLITATGQRVTLRCSPRSGDLSVYWYQQSLDQGLQFLIQYYNGEERAKGNILERFSAQQFPDLHSELNLSSLELGDSALYFCASSVQSSYEQYFGPGTRLTVT.

V gene TRBV19 combines with J gene TRBJ2-1; D could derive from TRBD1 or TRBD2 (6 bases each). Looked up from germline, CDR1 is LNHDA and CDR2 is SQIVND (reference sequence). The CDR3 runs 16 residues. V lost 5 bases, J lost 5 bases, and 19 bases lay in between. The DNA for the CDR3 is TGTGCCAGTAGTTTGGGGGGCGCGTTGGGAAACAATGAGCAGTTCTTC. It is translated as CASSLGGALGNNEQFF.

This chain uses TRBV18 with TRBJ1-5; 8 bases match TRBD1. The CDR3 totals 17 residues. V dropped 3 bases and J dropped 3; count of bases not matched to a gene: 10. Germline lookup yields CDR1 KGHSH and CDR2 LQKENI. The CDR3 DNA follows: TGTGCCAGCTCACCCCCGCAGGGACAGGCCCCCAATCAGCCCCAGCATTTT. Protein product: CASSPPQGQAPNQPQHF.

About this clone: One end of the junction is discordant with germline, which a read error may explain. Other DNA sequences in this sample translate to the same CDR3. V and J are TRBV29-1 and TRBJ2-1; possible D gene TRBD2, 5 bases. The CDR3 is made up of 11 amino acids. Germline loops: CDR1 SQVTM, CDR2 ANQGSEA. The CDR3 spells CSVEWANEQFF. The CDR3 bases are TGTAGCGTTGAGTGGGCCAATGAGCAGTTCTTC.

This clone has just one count. The gene calls are TRBV5-4 and TRBJ2-1, with a possible D match to TRBD2 (6 bases). With 2 bases removed from V and 6 bases from J, the gap between germline ends came to 15 bases. Germline loops: CDR1 SGHNT, CDR2 YYREEE (reference sequence). The CDR3 covers 15 residues. This CDR3 is CASSLWSGLGNEQFF. CDR3 in DNA: TGTGCCAGCAGCTTATGGAGCGGGTTGGGCAATGAGCAGTTCTTC. The entire variable domain, with the rest obtained from reference TRBV5-4 and TRBJ2-1, is as follows: ETGVTQSPTHLIKTRGQQVTLRCSSQSGHNTVSWYQQALGQGPQFIFQYYREEENGRGNFPPRFSGLQFPNYSSELNVNALELDDSALYLCASSLWSGLGNEQFFGPGTRLTVL.

J is TRBJ1-3 and V is TRBV7-9, with 7 bases fitting TRBD1. The CDR3 extends over 15 amino acids. Trimming removed 6 bases from V and 8 bases from J; junction bases left unmatched: 13. The germline CDR1 and CDR2 sequences are SEHNR and FQNEAQ (reference sequence). CDR3: CASSRPGQHGDTIYF. The CDR3 nucleotides are TGTGCCAGCAGTCGGCCGGGACAGCATGGGGACACCATATATTTT.

This clone was seen a single time. The chain carries TRBV7-9 and TRBJ2-3; tentative D call: TRBD2 (5 bases). Germline CDR1 is SEHNR and CDR2 is FQNEAQ (reference sequence). V lost 1 base and J lost 0, with 8 bases in between. This CDR3 has 15 residues. This CDR3 reads CASSLGRTSTDTQYF. CDR3 in DNA: TGTGCCAGCAGCTTAGGTAGGACTAGCACAGATACGCAGTATTTT.

V and J are TRBV28 and TRBJ2-7, with D maybe TRBD2 (6 bases). Trimming shortened V by 5 bases and J by 2 bases, and 16 bases separated the two germline ends. Looked up from germline, CDR1 is MDHEN and CDR2 is SYDVKM. The CDR3 covers 15 residues. The chain's CDR3 is CASSPLREAAYEQYF. The CDR3 nucleotides are TGTGCCAGCAGTCCGCTGCGGGAAGCAGCCTACGAGCAGTACTTC.

The J gene is TRBJ1-1, the V gene TRBV7-9, with D uncertain. This CDR3 spans 15 amino acids. V was cut by 10 bases and J by 2 bases, with 20 bases left in between. Germline CDR1 is SEHNR and CDR2 is FQNEAQ (reference sequence). CDR3 residues: CATQTRGGNNTEAFF. CDR3 sequence (DNA): TGTGCCACACAGACCCGAGGCGGGAATAACACTGAAGCTTTCTTT.

The chain has TRBV7-3 and TRBJ2-1, with 13 bases aligning to TRBD2. This CDR3 has 14 residues. Trimming at V came to 5 bases and at J to 8 bases, leaving 3 bases not matched to a gene. Germline V lookup: CDR1 SGHTA, CDR2 FQGTGA. CDR3 sequence reads: CASSLGLAGDEQFF. The CDR3 nucleotides are TGTGCCAGCAGCCTAGGACTAGCGGGAGATGAGCAGTTCTTC.